Listed here are 27 T cell receptor beta chains from one sample, sequenced in a study of blood T cell repertoires in COVID-19. Sequenced by immunoSEQ multiplex PCR; TCRdb stores in-frame clones only, minus some. This sample has about 120,000 clones, with about nine tenths found just once. Sequencing was performed on peripheral blood. These receptors were obtained from a woman in her seventies with acute or convalescent COVID-19.

This chain connects TRBV19 to TRBJ2-1, with TRBD1 matching 7 bases. There are 16 residues in the CDR3. The V and J ends lost 5 bases and 3 bases, in that order; junction bases with no gene match: 10. CDR1 and CDR2 (germline): LNHDA, SQIVND (reference sequence). This CDR3 reads CASSPTRDRYYNEQFF. In DNA form, the CDR3 reads TGTGCCAGTAGTCCAACCCGGGACAGATACTACAATGAGCAGTTCTTC.

The gene calls are TRBV5-4 and TRBJ1-2, with D possibly TRBD1 on 6 matching bases. Germline V CDR1 and CDR2: SGHNT, YYREEE (reference sequence). This CDR3 is built from 16 residues. Trimming shortened V by 4 bases and J by 6 bases, and 22 bases separated the two germline ends. The DNA of the CDR3 is TGTGCCAGCAGCGGCGGAGGCAGGGGCGTACGTCATGGCTACACCTTC. Amino acids: CASSGGGRGVRHGYTF.

The genes are TRBV29-1 and TRBJ1-5; TRBD1 aligns across 9 bases. Germline CDR1 SQVTM, CDR2 ANQGSEA. The CDR3 is 13 amino acids. After removal of 5 bases from V and 5 bases from J, the junction contained 4 bases not matched to a gene. The CDR3 here is CSVTQGAHQPQHF. CDR3 coding DNA: TGCAGCGTTACACAGGGGGCACATCAGCCCCAGCATTTT.

The chain links TRBV18 to TRBJ2-3, with 10 positions matching TRBD2. The CDR3 contains 17 residues. J gave up 4 bases and V 6 bases, and 13 bases lay outside the gene matches. CDR1 is KGHSH, CDR2 LQKENI, per germline. This CDR3 is CASSLSGGANSADTQYF. The CDR3 coding sequence is TGTGCCAGCTCCCTCAGCGGGGGGGCCAATTCAGCAGATACGCAGTATTTT.

This chain connects TRBV30 to TRBJ1-5; 8 bases align to TRBD1. From germline, CDR1 is GTSNPN and CDR2 SVGIG (reference sequence). The CDR3 runs to 13 residues. V dropped 2 bases and J dropped 7; count of bases not matched to a gene: 4. The CDR3 sequence is CAWSPGGWQPQHF. In DNA form, the CDR3 reads TGTGCCTGGAGTCCAGGGGGCTGGCAGCCCCAGCATTTT.

The chain links TRBV2 to TRBJ1-5; 7 bases are a match to TRBD1. Germline V gene sequence: CDR1 SNHLY, CDR2 FYNNEI. This CDR3 comprises 14 residues. The V and J ends lost 4 bases and 7 bases, in that order; junction bases with no gene match: 7. CDR3 DNA: TGTGCCAGCAGTGGGAGACAGGGACACCAGCCCCAGCATTTT. Amino acids: CASSGRQGHQPQHF.

The CDR3 sequence: CASTQGLNTEAFF. The CDR3 nucleotides read TGTGCCAGTACCCAGGGGTTGAACACTGAAGCTTTCTTT. The V gene is TRBV19, the J gene TRBJ1-1; weak D call: TRBD1 (6 bases). Trimming stripped 7 bases from V and 0 bases from J, with 9 bases between. Germline CDR1 reads LNHDA; CDR2 reads SQIVND (reference sequence). The CDR3 contains 13 residues.

The chain links TRBV5-4 to TRBJ2-7, with D perhaps matching TRBD1 (6 bases). The CDR3 runs to 13 residues. Trimming stripped 4 bases from V and 2 bases from J, with 10 bases between. Germline V gene sequence: CDR1 SGHNT, CDR2 YYREEE (reference sequence). DNA for the CDR3: TGTGCCAGCAGCAGGGACATGGCCTACGAGCAGTACTTC. Translated, it gives CASSRDMAYEQYF.

The gene calls are TRBV28 and TRBJ1-5; TRBD1 is a possible D gene (5 bases). CDR1 is MDHEN and CDR2 is SYDVKM in the germline V gene. Trimming took off 1 base at V and 3 bases at J, with 19 bases between the two ends. The CDR3 is 18 amino acids. CDR3 DNA: TGTGCCAGCAGTTTATACAACAGGTCCGCTACAGTCAATCAGCCCCAGCATTTT. Translating gives CASSLYNRSATVNQPQHF.

The chain is built from TRBV5-1 and TRBJ2-3, with 8 bases lining up with TRBD1. V shed 8 bases and J 4 bases; nucleotides not matched to a gene: 12. The CDR3 is made up of 15 amino acids. CDR1 is SGHRS and CDR2 is YFSETQ in the germline V gene. CDR3 nucleotides: TGCGCCAGTCTCAGGGGGCAAAATAAGGCAGATACGCAGTATTTT. Translation: CASLRGQNKADTQYF.

This rearrangement joins TRBV2 to TRBJ2-5; 13 nucleotides line up with TRBD2. The CDR3 is 15 residues long. Germline CDR1 is SNHLY and CDR2 is FYNNEI. The J segment lost 7 bases and the V segment lost 6 bases, leaving 8 bases of the junction unmatched. The CDR3 region is CASRRTSGGIGTQYF. The CDR3 nucleotides are TGTGCCAGCAGGAGGACTAGCGGGGGTATCGGGACCCAGTACTTC.

This chain joins TRBV4-1 and TRBJ1-3, with 7 bases fitting TRBD1. CDR3 size: 15 residues. After removal of 5 bases from V and 1 base from J, the junction contained 5 bases not matched to a gene. The germline gives CDR1 MGHRA, CDR2 YSYEKL. CDR3 bases: TGCGCCAGCAGCGGGACAGCGAAATCTGGAAACACCATATATTTT. It codes for CASSGTAKSGNTIYF.

The chain is built from TRBV18 and TRBJ1-5; D might be TRBD1 (6 bases). The CDR3 runs to 15 residues. Looked up from germline, CDR1 is KGHSH and CDR2 is LQKENI. V dropped 1 base and J dropped 3 bases, with 10 bases sitting between them. The CDR3 DNA reads TGTGCCAGCTCACCACGCACAGGGACCAATCAGCCCCAGCATTTT. Translating gives CASSPRTGTNQPQHF. The full variable domain, completed using reference TRBV18 and TRBJ1-5, is NAGVMQNPRHLVRRRGQEARLRCSPMKGHSHVYWYRQLPEEGLKFMVYLQKENIIDESGMPKERFSAEFPKEGPSILRIQQVVRGDSAAYFCASSPRTGTNQPQHFGDGTRLSIL.

The chain joins TRBV28 to TRBJ2-3; tentatively, D is TRBD1 (6 bases). The CDR3 is made up of 14 amino acids. Trimming stripped 7 bases from V and 3 bases from J, with 14 bases between. Germline-derived CDR1 and CDR2 are MDHEN and SYDVKM. As DNA, the CDR3 is TGTGCCAGCACCTTGGGACATAAGACAGATACGCAGTATTTT. Protein: CASTLGHKTDTQYF.

This clone came up a few times. The rearrangement uses TRBV27 and TRBJ2-2; D not resolved. Germline V CDR1 and CDR2: MNHEY, SMNVEV (reference sequence). The V end was cut by 5 bases, the J end by 5 bases, with 6 bases between. The CDR3 is 12 residues long. The CDR3 sequence is CASSIPTGELFF. CDR3 nucleotides: TGTGCCAGCAGTATCCCGACCGGGGAGCTGTTTTTT.

J is TRBJ1-6 and V is TRBV29-1; no clear D gene. V lost 3 bases and J 0 bases, leaving 12 bases between the germline ends. CDR1 and CDR2 (germline): SQVTM, ANQGSEA. This CDR3 is 16 amino acids long. CDR3 bases: TGCAGCGTTGAGACCGGGGAAAGCTCCTATAATTCACCCCTCCACTTT. This codes for CSVETGESSYNSPLHF.

The chain carries TRBV3-1 (or the pseudogene TRBV3-2) and TRBJ2-7, with TRBD1 matching over 9 bases. The V gene end was trimmed by 0 bases and the J gene end by 5 bases; junction bases not matched to a gene: 11. This CDR3 has 17 amino acids. Germline CDR1 is LGHDT and CDR2 is YNNKEL (reference sequence). CDR3 bases: TGTGCCAGCAGCCAAGATGGGCTGGGACAGGGTCCCCACGAGCAGTACTTC. This sequence encodes CASSQDGLGQGPHEQYF.

The V gene is TRBV28, the J gene TRBJ2-3; D is ambiguous. The V end was cut by 5 bases, the J end by 9 bases, with 15 bases between. CDR3 length: 13 residues. From germline, CDR1 is MDHEN and CDR2 SYDVKM. This CDR3 is CASSPRVLLTQYF. DNA for the CDR3: TGTGCCAGCAGTCCCCGGGTTCTTTTAACGCAGTATTTT.

The rearrangement links TRBV10-3 to TRBJ1-1; 8 nucleotides line up with TRBD1. V shed 4 bases and J 2 bases; nucleotides not matched to a gene: 6. The CDR3 runs to 15 residues. Germline V gene lookup returns CDR1 ENHRY and CDR2 SYGVKD. CDR3 amino acids: CAISGRTGTNTEAFF. CDR3 coding DNA: TGTGCCATCAGTGGTCGGACAGGGACCAACACTGAAGCTTTCTTT.

V and J are TRBV28 and TRBJ2-7; tentative D call: TRBD1 (5 bases). Trimming left V 3 bases short and J 2 bases short, with 14 bases between. Germline lookup yields CDR1 MDHEN and CDR2 SYDVKM. There are 15 residues in the CDR3. CDR3 sequence: CASSLHRRRTYEQYF. The CDR3 nucleotides are TGTGCCAGCAGTTTGCACAGGCGTCGCACCTACGAGCAGTACTTC.

The chain couples TRBV7-7 to TRBJ2-7, with a weak D call TRBD1 (7 bases). Trimming removed 5 bases at V and 4 bases at J, with 15 bases between. CDR3 length: 14 amino acids. CDR1 and CDR2 from the germline V gene are SSHAT and FNYEAQ (reference sequence). DNA of the CDR3: TGTGCCAGCAGCCCCGGAGGGGGCGGGTACGAGCAGTACTTC. It codes for CASSPGGGGYEQYF.

The V gene is TRBV19, the J gene TRBJ2-3; 7 bases match TRBD1. CDR3 length: 15 residues. Germline V CDR1 and CDR2: LNHDA, SQIVND (reference sequence). The junction had 10 bases not matched to a gene; V was cut back by 5 bases and J by 5 bases. CDR3 residues: CASSPRGRRKDTQYF. CDR3 sequence (DNA): TGTGCCAGTAGTCCTAGGGGGCGGAGGAAAGATACGCAGTATTTT.

This rearrangement joins TRBV30 to TRBJ1-4, with D unclear. V lost 4 bases and J 5 bases, leaving 14 bases between the germline ends. The germline CDR1 and CDR2 sequences are GTSNPN and SVGIG (reference sequence). The CDR3 has 14 residues. DNA of the CDR3: TGTGCCTGGAACCTCGGAGGACTAAATGAAAAACTGTTTTTT. Amino acid sequence: CAWNLGGLNEKLFF.

The rearrangement links TRBV14 to TRBJ1-4; 7 nucleotides match TRBD1. Germline V gene sequence: CDR1 SGHDN, CDR2 FVKESK. This CDR3 has 16 residues. V lost 6 bases and J lost 8; bases outside the gene matches: 15. CDR3 region: CASRLLSQGVFEKLFF. In DNA form, the CDR3 reads TGTGCCAGCAGACTACTTTCTCAGGGGGTTTTCGAAAAACTGTTTTTT.

The chain uses TRBV4-1 and TRBJ1-4, with D possibly TRBD1 on 5 matching bases. V was cut by 4 bases and J by 7 bases, with 13 bases left in between. The length of the CDR3 is 14 residues. CDR1 is MGHRA, CDR2 YSYEKL, per germline. CDR3 coding DNA: TGCGCCAGCAGCCTCTACAGGATAAGTGAAAAACTGTTTTTT. This gives the protein CASSLYRISEKLFF.

The chain carries TRBV3-1 (or the pseudogene TRBV3-2) and TRBJ1-1, with D possibly TRBD1 on 5 matching bases. The CDR3 is made up of 14 amino acids. V was trimmed by 5 bases and J by 3 bases, leaving 13 bases between them. Germline CDR1 is LGHDT and CDR2 is YNNKEL (reference sequence). The CDR3 sequence: CASSLGLQYTEAFF. The CDR3 region has the DNA TGTGCCAGCAGCTTGGGGCTGCAGTACACTGAAGCTTTCTTT.

In this sample, this clone turned up many times. The CDR3 sequence is CASSYSIAGANSPLHF. In DNA form, the CDR3 reads TGTGCCAGCAGTTACTCGATTGCAGGGGCCAATTCACCCCTCCACTTT. V and J are TRBV6-5 and TRBJ1-6; D perhaps matches TRBD1 (6 bases). Trimming removed 0 bases from V and 7 bases from J, with 13 bases in between. The germline V gene encodes CDR1 MNHEY and CDR2 SVGAGI. This CDR3 is built from 16 residues.